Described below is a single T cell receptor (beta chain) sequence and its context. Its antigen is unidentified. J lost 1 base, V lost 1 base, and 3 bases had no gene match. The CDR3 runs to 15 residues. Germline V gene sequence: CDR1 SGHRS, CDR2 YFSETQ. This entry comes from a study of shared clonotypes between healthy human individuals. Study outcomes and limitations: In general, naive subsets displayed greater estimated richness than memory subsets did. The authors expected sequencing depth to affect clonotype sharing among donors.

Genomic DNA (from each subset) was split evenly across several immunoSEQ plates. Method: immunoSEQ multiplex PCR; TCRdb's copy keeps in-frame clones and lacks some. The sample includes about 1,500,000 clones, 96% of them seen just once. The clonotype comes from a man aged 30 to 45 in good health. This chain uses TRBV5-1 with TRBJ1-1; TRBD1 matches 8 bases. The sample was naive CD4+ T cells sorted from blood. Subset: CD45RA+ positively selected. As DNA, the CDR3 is TGCGCCAGCAGCTTGTACGGGACAGGGAACACTGAAGCTTTCTTT. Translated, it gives CASSLYGTGNTEAFF. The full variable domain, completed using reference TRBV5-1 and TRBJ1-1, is KAGVTQTPRYLIKTRGQQVTLSCSPISGHRSVSWYQQTPGQGLQFLFEYFSETQRNKGNFPGRFSGRQFSNSRSEMNVSTLELGDSALYLCASSLYGTGNTEAFFGQGTRLTVV.